This TCR beta chain was observed in a study of neurological immune-mediated disorders. Every sequencing run produced over 160 million TCR-beta sequences that came from 15-18 subjects. From the 5' RACE reads, TCRdb called clonotypes with MiXCR, one entry per CDR3 protein. The sample has fewer than 20,000 distinct CDR3 sequences; roughly 15% are singletons. The unsorted libraries originated from 2 million PBMCs that had been stored at -80 C. This clonotype occurred many times. Trimming took off 6 bases at V and 0 bases at J, with 14 bases between the two ends. CDR3 length equals 15 residues. Sequenced: PBMCs. The J gene is TRBJ1-2, the V gene TRBV12-3 or TRBV12-4; D perhaps matches TRBD1 (5 bases). The sequence came from a man aged 55 to 70 with HTLV-1-associated myelopathy (HAM/TSP). The CDR3 DNA reads TGTGCCAGCAGCCCGTTCGGGGGGGCTAACTATGGCTACACCTTC. It yields the protein CASSPFGGANYGYTF.